The 25 T cell receptor beta chains in this list originate from one sample, sequenced in a study of blood T cell repertoires in COVID-19. Method: immunoSEQ multiplex PCR; TCRdb's copy keeps in-frame clones and lacks some. The sample consists of fewer than 95,000 clones, 72% of them appearing once. Specimen: peripheral blood. The receptor set was obtained from a woman over 75 with acute or convalescent COVID-19.

The J gene is TRBJ1-5, the V gene TRBV19; D remains unclear. The germline CDR1 and CDR2 sequences are LNHDA and SQIVND (reference sequence). The germline V and J ends were trimmed by 3 bases and 5 bases, with 11 bases remaining between them. The CDR3 extends over 14 amino acids. The chain's CDR3 is CASSMSPSDQPQHF. The CDR3 nucleotides are TGTGCCAGTAGTATGTCTCCTTCCGATCAGCCCCAGCATTTT.

In nucleotides, the CDR3 is TGTGCCAGTAACCACGGTAGCGAGGGCGGAGAGACCCAGTACTTC. This encodes CASNHGSEGGETQYF. The chain links TRBV19 to TRBJ2-5; perhaps TRBD2 as D (5 bases). Germline CDR1 and CDR2: LNHDA and SQIVND (reference sequence). V was trimmed by 7 bases and J by 4 bases, leaving 19 bases between them. The CDR3 extends over 15 amino acids.

The gene calls are TRBV7-2 and TRBJ2-3; D is perhaps TRBD2 (5 bases). The V end lost 4 bases, the J end lost 8 bases, and 19 bases lay between the germline ends. There are 15 residues in the CDR3. The V gene's germline CDR1 is SGHTA and CDR2 FQGNSA. The CDR3 DNA reads TGTGCCAGCAGCTCTCGAACGGGGAGTCTCCGTACGCAGTATTTT. This translates into CASSSRTGSLRTQYF.

This chain connects TRBV4-1 to TRBJ1-1; D is unresolved. Germline lookup yields CDR1 MGHRA and CDR2 YSYEKL. CDR3 size: 15 residues. V gave up 0 bases and J gave up 2 bases, with 10 bases separating them. CDR3 protein: CASSQDDQFNTEAFF. CDR3 nucleotides: TGCGCCAGCAGCCAAGATGATCAGTTTAACACTGAAGCTTTCTTT.

The chain carries TRBV6-5 and TRBJ1-5, with 9 bases identical to TRBD1. Germline CDR1 reads MNHEY; CDR2 reads SVGAGI. V lost 8 bases, J lost 6 bases, and 8 bases stayed unmatched. CDR3 length: 14 amino acids. CDR3 bases: TGTGCCAGCGGCGGGACAGGGTCTGCTCAGCCCCAGCATTTT. It codes for CASGGTGSAQPQHF.

J is TRBJ1-1 and V is TRBV4-1, with TRBD1 identical over 7 bases. The CDR3 sequence is 15 residues long. Germline V gives CDR1 MGHRA, CDR2 YSYEKL. V gave up 3 bases and J gave up 5 bases; unmatched junction bases: 9. DNA for the CDR3: TGCGCCAGCAGCCACGAGAAATCAGGGGGAACTGAAGCTTTCTTT. It specifies CASSHEKSGGTEAFF.

The chain joins TRBV9 to TRBJ2-7; TRBD2 agrees at 14 bases. V gave up 3 bases and J gave up 0 bases; unmatched junction bases: 5. The CDR3 sequence is 17 residues long. Germline V gene sequence: CDR1 SGDLS, CDR2 YYNGEE. The CDR3 sequence: CASSAGLAGDSSYEQYF. CDR3 nucleotides: TGTGCCAGCAGCGCGGGACTAGCGGGGGATAGCTCCTACGAGCAGTACTTC. The full variable domain, in which reference TRBV9 and TRBJ2-7 provide the parts outside the CDR3, is DSGVTQTPKHLITATGQRVTLRCSPRSGDLSVYWYQQSLDQGLQFLIQYYNGEERAKGNILERFSAQQFPDLHSELNLSSLELGDSALYFCASSAGLAGDSSYEQYFGPGTRLTVT.

The chain carries TRBV12-5 and TRBJ2-2; D may be TRBD1 (6 bases). This CDR3 region has 15 residues. Per germline, CDR1 LGHNT and CDR2 FRNRAP. Trimming took off 1 base at V and 1 base at J, with 7 bases between the two ends. CDR3 nucleotides: TGTGCTAGTGGTTTGGGACAGGTGAACACCGGGGAGCTGTTTTTT. Translation: CASGLGQVNTGELFF.

The genes are TRBV18 and TRBJ2-1; a possible D gene is TRBD2 (6 bases). Germline CDR1 KGHSH, CDR2 LQKENI. The CDR3 has 14 residues. Between the trimmed V and J ends, which lost 6 bases and 8 bases, there was a span of 17 bases. CDR3 sequence: CASSLGLSDDEQFF. As DNA, the CDR3 is TGTGCCAGCTCCTTGGGACTTTCGGACGATGAGCAGTTCTTC.

The chain uses TRBV6-2 or TRBV6-3 and TRBJ1-1; D remains ambiguous. With 0 bases removed from V and 8 bases from J, the gap between germline ends came to 10 bases. Germline V gene sequence: CDR1 MNHEY, CDR2 SVGEGT. The CDR3 covers 13 residues. In nucleotides, the CDR3 is TGTGCCAGCAGTTACTCGCCGCTCTACGAAGCTTTCTTT. Amino acids: CASSYSPLYEAFF.

V is TRBV27 and J is TRBJ2-1; 7 bases match TRBD1. The CDR3 is 14 residues long. CDR1 MNHEY and CDR2 SMNVEV come from the germline V gene (reference sequence). V trimming: 5 bases; J trimming: 6 bases; junction bases outside the gene matches: 7. The CDR3 DNA reads as TGTGCCAGCAGTCGTTCGACAGGGCCCAATGAGCAGTTCTTC. It yields the protein CASSRSTGPNEQFF.

The chain employs TRBV28 and TRBJ1-4; 7 bases are a match to TRBD1. In germline, CDR1 is MDHEN, CDR2 SYDVKM. V was clipped by 5 bases and J by 7 bases; unmatched bases: 16. The CDR3 is made up of 17 amino acids. The CDR3 sequence: CASSPVAGTVLFEKLFF. In DNA form, the CDR3 reads TGTGCCAGCAGTCCAGTGGCCGGGACAGTTCTGTTTGAAAAACTGTTTTTT.

J is TRBJ2-3 and V is TRBV5-4; TRBD2 matches 9 bases. Germline CDR1 SGHNT, CDR2 YYREEE (reference sequence). Unmatched junction bases numbered 4, after V lost 0 bases and J lost 5 bases. This CDR3 comprises 15 residues. The chain's CDR3 is CASSLAVAGVDTQYF. The CDR3 DNA follows: TGTGCCAGCAGCTTGGCTGTAGCGGGGGTAGATACGCAGTATTTT.

The J gene is TRBJ2-3, the V gene TRBV24-1; 7 positions agree with TRBD1. Germline V gene sequence: CDR1 KGHDR, CDR2 SFDVKD. V dropped 4 bases and J dropped 3; count of bases not matched to a gene: 3. The CDR3 has 14 amino acids. The CDR3 nucleotides read TGTGCCACCAGTGAAGCCAGGGGGACAGATACGCAGTATTTT. Translating it yields CATSEARGTDTQYF.

V gene TRBV5-1 combines with J gene TRBJ1-1; D not resolved. Germline V gene lookup returns CDR1 SGHRS and CDR2 YFSETQ. The V and J ends lost 4 bases and 3 bases respectively, with 19 bases between them. The CDR3 spans 16 residues. DNA of the CDR3: TGCGCCAGCAGCCGAGGAGAAGGAAGGTCGGACACTGAAGCTTTCTTT. It is translated as CASSRGEGRSDTEAFF.

The chain joins TRBV29-1 to TRBJ1-2, with 7 bases aligning to TRBD1. Germline trimming cut 2 bases from V and 8 bases from J; bases unmatched to any gene: 14. This CDR3 has 15 residues. Per the germline V gene, CDR1 is SQVTM and CDR2 is ANQGSEA. In DNA form, the CDR3 reads TGCAGCGTTGAATCGAAAGGAGGGGGCGCGTGGGGCTACACCTTC. Residues: CSVESKGGGAWGYTF.

The rearrangement links TRBV19 to TRBJ1-4; 12 nucleotides line up with TRBD1. CDR1 LNHDA and CDR2 SQIVND come from the germline V gene (reference sequence). The CDR3 contains 17 residues. Trimming at V came to 5 bases and at J to 0 bases, leaving 4 bases not matched to a gene. The CDR3 spells CASSRDRGLSTNEKLFF. In DNA form, the CDR3 reads TGTGCCAGTAGTCGGGACAGGGGGCTTTCAACTAATGAAAAACTGTTTTTT.

The rearrangement joins TRBV27 to TRBJ1-5; the match to TRBD1 covers 7 bases. V gave up 4 bases and J gave up 1 base; unmatched junction bases: 1. The CDR3 sequence is 14 residues long. The germline CDR1 and CDR2 sequences are MNHEY and SMNVEV (reference sequence). CDR3 in DNA: TGTGCCAGCAGTTGGGACAGAAGCAATCAGCCCCAGCATTTT. It specifies CASSWDRSNQPQHF.

This clone was observed a single time. This chain uses TRBV6-1 with TRBJ2-2; D is ambiguous. This CDR3 region has 13 residues. V lost 3 bases and J 2 bases, leaving 4 bases between the germline ends. Per the germline V gene, CDR1 is MNHNS and CDR2 is SASEGT. DNA of the CDR3: TGTGCCAGCAGTGACCCTAACACCGGGGAGCTGTTTTTT. Translated, it gives CASSDPNTGELFF.

The gene calls are TRBV6-6 and TRBJ1-1, with unresolved D. Trimming took 2 bases from V and 1 from J, leaving 8 bases between them. This CDR3 is built from 14 residues. Germline V CDR1 and CDR2: MNHNY, SVGAGI (reference sequence). CDR3 bases: TGTGCCAGCAGTTACACCGCGGGGAACACTGAAGCTTTCTTT. Protein sequence: CASSYTAGNTEAFF.

The rearrangement links TRBV5-6 to TRBJ2-5; D possibly corresponds to TRBD2 (6 bases). Trimming took off 1 base at V and 2 bases at J, with 12 bases between the two ends. Germline loops: CDR1 SGHDT, CDR2 YYEEEE. CDR3 length equals 15 residues. CDR3 sequence (DNA): TGTGCCAGCAGCTTGTACGGGGGTACACAAGAGACCCAGTACTTC. Its translation is CASSLYGGTQETQYF.

In this sample, this clone turned up many times. The rearrangement links TRBV5-4 to TRBJ1-1; perhaps TRBD1 as D (5 bases). V was cut by 0 bases and J by 5 bases, with 8 bases left in between. Germline V gives CDR1 SGHNT, CDR2 YYREEE (reference sequence). CDR3 length: 13 residues. CDR3 sequence reads: CASSLGRGTEAFF. In DNA form, the CDR3 reads TGTGCCAGCAGCTTGGGGCGGGGGACTGAAGCTTTCTTT.

The V and J genes are TRBV29-1 and TRBJ1-2; D might be TRBD1 (5 bases). Per the germline V gene, CDR1 is SQVTM and CDR2 is ANQGSEA. CDR3 length equals 15 residues. V gave up 8 bases and J gave up 0 bases, with 19 bases separating them. This CDR3 reads CSIGGDTRTNYGYTF. The CDR3 DNA sequence: TGCAGCATAGGAGGGGATACTAGGACTAACTATGGCTACACCTTC.

This clone has only a few counts. The rearrangement joins TRBV2 to TRBJ1-2; D remains unclear. Germline CDR1 is SNHLY and CDR2 is FYNNEI. This CDR3 has 11 residues. V was clipped by 5 bases and J by 7 bases, with 8 bases between them. CDR3 nucleotide sequence: TGTGCCAGCAGTTTTGAGAGTGGCTACACCTTC. Translating it yields CASSFESGYTF. The whole variable domain, remainder taken from reference TRBV2 and TRBJ1-2, is EPEVTQTPSHQVTQMGQEVILRCVPISNHLYFYWYRQILGQKVEFLVSFYNNEISEKSEIFDDQFSVERPDGSNFTLKIRSTKLEDSAMYFCASSFESGYTFGSGTRLTVV.

This chain connects TRBV5-4 to TRBJ2-5; 10 nucleotides agree with TRBD1. With 3 bases clipped from V and 5 bases from J, the junction kept 7 bases outside the gene matches. The V gene's germline CDR1 is SGHNT and CDR2 YYREEE (reference sequence). This CDR3 contains 15 residues. CDR3 bases: TGTGCCAGCAGCTACCGACAGGGGGCTTGGGAGACCCAGTACTTC. The encoded protein is CASSYRQGAWETQYF.